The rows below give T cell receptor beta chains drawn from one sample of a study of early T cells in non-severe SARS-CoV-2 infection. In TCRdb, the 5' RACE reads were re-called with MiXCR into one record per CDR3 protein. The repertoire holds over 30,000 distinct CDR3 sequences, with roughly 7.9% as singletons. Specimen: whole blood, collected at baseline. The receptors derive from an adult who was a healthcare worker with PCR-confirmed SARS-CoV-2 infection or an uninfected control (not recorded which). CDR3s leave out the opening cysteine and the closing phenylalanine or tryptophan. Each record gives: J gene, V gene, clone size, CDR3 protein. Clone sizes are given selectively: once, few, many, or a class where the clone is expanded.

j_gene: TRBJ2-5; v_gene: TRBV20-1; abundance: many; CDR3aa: SATGGVEETQY
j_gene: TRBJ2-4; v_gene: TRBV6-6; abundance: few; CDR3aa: ASGEGLLKNIQY
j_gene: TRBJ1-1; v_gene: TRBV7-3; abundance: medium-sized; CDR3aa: ASSSEGTEAF
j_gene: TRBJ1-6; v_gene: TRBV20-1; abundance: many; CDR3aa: SVTRDRDSPLH
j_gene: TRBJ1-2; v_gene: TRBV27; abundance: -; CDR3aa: ASSLSRDYGYT
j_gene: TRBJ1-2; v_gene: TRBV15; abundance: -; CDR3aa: ATSPTGGGYYGYT
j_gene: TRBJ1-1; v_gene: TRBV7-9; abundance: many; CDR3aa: ASSLWRLDEAF
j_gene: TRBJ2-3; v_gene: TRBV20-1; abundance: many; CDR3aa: SARDSSTDTQY
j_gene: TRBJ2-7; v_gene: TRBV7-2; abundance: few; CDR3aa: ASSLEGQRQY
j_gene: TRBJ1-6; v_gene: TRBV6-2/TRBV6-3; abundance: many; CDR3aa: ASSYARQRNSPLH
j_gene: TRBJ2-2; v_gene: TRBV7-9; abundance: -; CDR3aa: ASSLAYGTGELF
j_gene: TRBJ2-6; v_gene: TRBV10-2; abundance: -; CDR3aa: ASTLAPLQANVLT
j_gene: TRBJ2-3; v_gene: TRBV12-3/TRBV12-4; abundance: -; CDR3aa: ASSFEGGGTQY
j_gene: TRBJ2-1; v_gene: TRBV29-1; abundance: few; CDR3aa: SVEADGFNEQF
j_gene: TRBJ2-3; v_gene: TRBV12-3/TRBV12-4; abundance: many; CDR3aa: ASSFMGGTDTQY
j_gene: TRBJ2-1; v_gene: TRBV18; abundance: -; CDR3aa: ASSSQLAGGNNEQF
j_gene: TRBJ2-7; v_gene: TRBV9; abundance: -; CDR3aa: ASSAYVAGGEQY
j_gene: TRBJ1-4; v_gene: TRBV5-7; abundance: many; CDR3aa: ASSLDSKHEKLF